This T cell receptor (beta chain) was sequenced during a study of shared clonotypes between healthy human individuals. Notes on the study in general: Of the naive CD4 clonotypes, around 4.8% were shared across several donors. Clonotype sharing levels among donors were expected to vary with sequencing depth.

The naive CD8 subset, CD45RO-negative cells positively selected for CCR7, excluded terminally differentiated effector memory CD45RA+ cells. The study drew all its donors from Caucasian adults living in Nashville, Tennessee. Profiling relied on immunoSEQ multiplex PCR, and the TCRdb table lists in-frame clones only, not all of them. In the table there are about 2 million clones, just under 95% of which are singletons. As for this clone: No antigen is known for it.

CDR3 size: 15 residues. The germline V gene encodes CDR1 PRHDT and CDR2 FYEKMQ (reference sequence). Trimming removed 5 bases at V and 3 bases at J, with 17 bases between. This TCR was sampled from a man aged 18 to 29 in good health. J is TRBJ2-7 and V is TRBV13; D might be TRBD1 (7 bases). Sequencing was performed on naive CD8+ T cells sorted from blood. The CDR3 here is CASSPPGRGVYEQYF. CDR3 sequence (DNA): TGTGCCAGCAGCCCCCCCGGCAGGGGGGTCTACGAGCAGTACTTC.